The source of this TCR beta chain is a study of blood T cell repertoires in COVID-19. TCRdb's table, derived via immunoSEQ multiplex PCR, lists solely in-frame clones and lacks some. The table has around 120,000 clones, about 88% seen once. CDR1 and CDR2 from the germline V gene are SGHTA and FQGNSA. The CDR3 has 17 amino acids. Trimming took off 3 bases at V and 3 bases at J, with 17 bases between the two ends. This clone was observed a single time. In Seattle, patients joined the study during active infection and were tracked longitudinally. The TCR was taken from a man aged 60-69 years with COVID-19, enrolled during active disease. The material sequenced was peripheral blood. The rearrangement uses TRBV7-2 and TRBJ2-2; possible D gene TRBD2, 5 bases. The CDR3 loop is CASSFVGRAEDTGELFF. The CDR3 nucleotides read TGTGCCAGCAGCTTCGTAGGTCGGGCGGAGGACACCGGGGAGCTGTTTTTT.